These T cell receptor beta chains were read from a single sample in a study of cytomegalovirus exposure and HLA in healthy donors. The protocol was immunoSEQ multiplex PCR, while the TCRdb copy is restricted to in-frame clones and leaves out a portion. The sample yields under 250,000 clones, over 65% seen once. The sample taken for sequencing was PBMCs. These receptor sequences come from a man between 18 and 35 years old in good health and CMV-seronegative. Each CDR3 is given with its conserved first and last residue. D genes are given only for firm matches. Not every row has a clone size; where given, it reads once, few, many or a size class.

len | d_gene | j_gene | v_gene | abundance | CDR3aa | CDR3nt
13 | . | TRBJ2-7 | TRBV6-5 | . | CASRSGSSYEQYF | TGTGCCAGCAGGTCGGGGAGCTCCTACGAGCAGTACTTC
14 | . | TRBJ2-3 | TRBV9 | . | CASSVGGNTDTQYF | TGTGCCAGCAGCGTAGGCGGTAATACGGATACGCAGTATTTT
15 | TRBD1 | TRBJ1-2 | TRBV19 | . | CASSSWDRGLQGYTF | TGTGCCAGTAGTTCCTGGGACAGGGGGCTTCAGGGCTACACCTTC
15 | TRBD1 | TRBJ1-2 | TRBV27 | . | CASSLTGTANYGYTF | TGTGCCAGCAGTCTAACCGGGACAGCTAACTATGGCTACACCTTC
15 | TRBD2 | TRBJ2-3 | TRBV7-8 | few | CASSSRTSGSYTQYF | TGTGCCAGCAGCTCGAGGACTAGCGGGAGTTATACGCAGTATTTT
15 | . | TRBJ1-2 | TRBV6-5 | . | CASSTLTGGSWGYTF | TGTGCCAGCAGTACACTGACAGGTGGCAGTTGGGGCTACACCTTC
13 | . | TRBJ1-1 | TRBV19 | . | CASIPGIGTEAFF | TGTGCCAGTATTCCAGGGATTGGCACTGAAGCTTTCTTT
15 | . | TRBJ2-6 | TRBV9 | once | CASSVGGSGANVLTF | TGTGCCAGCAGCGTCGGTGGCTCTGGGGCCAACGTCCTGACTTTC
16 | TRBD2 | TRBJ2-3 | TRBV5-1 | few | CASSPGLAGGQGGQYF | TGCGCCAGCAGCCCCGGACTAGCGGGAGGTCAAGGGGGGCAGTATTTT
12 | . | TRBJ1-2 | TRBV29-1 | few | CSVEGSGGGYTF | TGCAGCGTTGAAGGTAGTGGTGGTGGCTACACCTTC
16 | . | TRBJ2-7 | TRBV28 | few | CASSSRWAGASYEQYF | TGTGCCAGCAGTTCCCGTTGGGCAGGGGCGTCCTACGAGCAGTACTTC
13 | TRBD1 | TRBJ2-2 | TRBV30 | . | CAWSRQGTGELFF | TGTGCCTGGAGTCGACAGGGCACCGGGGAGCTGTTTTTT
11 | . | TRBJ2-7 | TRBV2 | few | CASREEGTVYF | TGTGCCAGCAGAGAGGAGGGGACAGTGTACTTC
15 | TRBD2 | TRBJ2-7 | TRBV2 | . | CASSELLAGGQEQYF | TGTGCCAGCAGTGAATTACTAGCGGGAGGACAAGAGCAGTACTTC
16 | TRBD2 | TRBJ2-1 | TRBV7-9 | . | CASSSPTSGAYNEQFF | TGTGCCAGCAGCTCACCCACTAGCGGGGCCTACAATGAGCAGTTCTTC
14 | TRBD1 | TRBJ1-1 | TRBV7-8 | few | CASSSQGANTEAFF | TGTGCCAGCAGCTCACAGGGGGCGAACACTGAAGCTTTCTTT
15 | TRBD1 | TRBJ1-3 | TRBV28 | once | CASSFTTGIGNTIYF | TGTGCCAGCAGTTTTACGACAGGGATTGGAAACACCATATATTTT
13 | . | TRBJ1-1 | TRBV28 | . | CASSPGRVYEAFF | TGTGCCAGCAGCCCGGGGAGGGTTTATGAAGCTTTCTTT
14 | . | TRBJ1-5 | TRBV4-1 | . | CASSPTWTNQPQHF | TGCGCCAGCAGCCCTACTTGGACTAATCAGCCCCAGCATTTT
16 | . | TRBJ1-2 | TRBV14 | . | CASSPWGRGQDYGYTF | TGTGCCAGCAGCCCCTGGGGCAGGGGCCAGGACTATGGCTACACCTTC
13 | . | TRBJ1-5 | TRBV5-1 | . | CASSFQYNQPQHF | TGCGCCAGCAGCTTCCAGTACAATCAGCCCCAGCATTTT
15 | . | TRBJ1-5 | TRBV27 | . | CASSLLGRDNQPQHF | TGTGCCAGCAGTTTGTTGGGGAGGGACAATCAGCCCCAGCATTTT
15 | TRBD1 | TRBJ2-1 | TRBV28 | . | CASSPWTGGINEQFF | TGTGCCAGCAGCCCTTGGACAGGGGGAATCAATGAGCAGTTCTTC
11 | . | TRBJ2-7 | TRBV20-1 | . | CSARAYHEQYF | TGCAGTGCTAGGGCATATCACGAGCAGTACTTC
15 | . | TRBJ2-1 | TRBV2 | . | CASNQLAPPYNEQFF | TGTGCCAGCAACCAACTAGCCCCTCCCTACAATGAGCAGTTCTTC
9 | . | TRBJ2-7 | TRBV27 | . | CASGTEQYF | TGTGCCAGCGGGACTGAGCAGTACTTC
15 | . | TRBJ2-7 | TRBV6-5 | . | CASSYSNPPWAGQYF | TGTGCCAGCAGTTACTCGAATCCACCGTGGGCAGGACAGTACTTC
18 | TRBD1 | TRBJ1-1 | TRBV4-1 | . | CASSFPGGTGPRTTEAFF | TGCGCCAGCAGCTTTCCCGGGGGGACAGGCCCCCGGACGACTGAAGCTTTCTTT
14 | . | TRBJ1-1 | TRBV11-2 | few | CASSLETDSTEAFF | TGTGCCAGCAGCTTAGAGACAGATAGCACTGAAGCTTTCTTT
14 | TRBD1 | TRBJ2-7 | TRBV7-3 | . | CASSLDRVSGEQYF | TGTGCCAGCAGCCTCGACAGGGTTTCAGGCGAGCAGTACTTC
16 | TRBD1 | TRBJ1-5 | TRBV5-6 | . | CASSSALGTGTLPQHF | TGTGCCAGCAGCTCGGCCTTGGGGACAGGGACATTGCCCCAGCATTTT
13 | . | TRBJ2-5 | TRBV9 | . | CASSVGSGETQYF | TGTGCCAGCAGCGTAGGAAGCGGGGAGACCCAGTACTTC
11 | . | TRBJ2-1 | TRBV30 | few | CAWSGGDEQFF | TGTGCCTGGAGTGGGGGGGATGAGCAGTTCTTC
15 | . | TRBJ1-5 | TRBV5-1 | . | CASSLSPGDNQPQHF | TGCGCCAGCAGCTTGTCCCCAGGGGACAATCAGCCCCAGCATTTT
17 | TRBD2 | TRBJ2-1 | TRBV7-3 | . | CASSLAGGGNSYNEQFF | TGTGCCAGCAGCTTAGCGGGAGGGGGTAACTCCTACAATGAGCAGTTCTTC
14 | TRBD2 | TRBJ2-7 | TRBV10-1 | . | CASSESGGPGEQYF | TGCGCCAGCAGTGAGTCGGGAGGGCCGGGGGAGCAGTACTTC
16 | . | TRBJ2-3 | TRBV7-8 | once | CASSPLQGSYTDTQYF | TGTGCCAGCAGCCCACTGCAGGGCAGCTACACAGATACGCAGTATTTT
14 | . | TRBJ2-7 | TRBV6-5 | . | CASSRGPSLYEQYF | TGTGCCAGCAGCCGTGGCCCCTCCCTCTACGAGCAGTACTTC
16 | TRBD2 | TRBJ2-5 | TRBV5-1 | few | CASSLSPSGRLETQYF | TGCGCCAGCAGCTTGTCGCCTAGCGGGAGGTTAGAGACCCAGTACTTC
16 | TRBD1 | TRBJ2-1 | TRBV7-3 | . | CASSLSGTGKYNEQFF | TGTGCCAGCAGCCTGTCCGGGACAGGGAAATACAATGAGCAGTTCTTC
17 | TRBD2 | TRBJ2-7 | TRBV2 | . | CASGGGLAGVSYVEQYF | TGTGCCAGCGGAGGGGGATTAGCGGGAGTTTCGTACGTCGAGCAGTACTTC